A selection of T cell receptor beta chains follows, all from one sample in a study of early T cells in non-severe SARS-CoV-2 infection. TCRdb re-derived calls from the 5' RACE reads in MiXCR, one entry per CDR3 protein. The sample lists approximately 70,000 distinct CDR3 sequences, 10% occurring once. The material sequenced was whole blood, taken at baseline. The origin of the receptors is an adult who was a healthcare worker with PCR-confirmed SARS-CoV-2 infection or an uninfected control (not recorded which). CDR3s include the opening cysteine and the closing phenylalanine or tryptophan. Each record gives: V gene, CDR3 length, CDR3 protein.

>TRBV7-2|17
CASSNLRLAGTYNEQFF
>TRBV5-1|13
CASSLVGYNEQFF
>TRBV5-6|17
CASSLVLGREGGNEQFF
>TRBV28|14
CASSFGARPETQYF
>TRBV7-9|13
CASSFSQGYEAFF
>TRBV20-1|12
CSAEIRAGELFF
>TRBV4-3|15
CASSQERNYNSPLHF
>TRBV10-3|15
CATGGQGVIGNTIYF
>TRBV20-1|15
CSASWRLAGGRTQYF
>TRBV18|15
CASSPEGVTRNIQYF
>TRBV9|15
CASSVEGQLKNIQYF
>TRBV7-7|15
CASSFEGGCTDTQYF
>TRBV2|12
CASGATNYGYTF
>TRBV4-3|19
CASSQDLTPRQNGGYEQYF
>TRBV7-3|18
CASSLSGGPPDGTDTQYF
>TRBV20-1|12
CSARRSEGPQHF
>TRBV20-1|14
CSARDRGGGYEQYF
>TRBV19|14
CASSVRDTGEKLFF
>TRBV3-1|15
CASSQGGVNTGELFF
>TRBV6-2/TRBV6-3|17
CASSRPGTSSGANVLTF
>TRBV11-2|16
CASSLVMGAGANVLTF
>TRBV2|16
CASTWEDQVVDYGYTF
>TRBV11-2|14
CASSYRQGNTEAFF
>TRBV19|16
CATKDRGSRYTDTQYF
>TRBV2|14
CASTTSTSGNTIYF
>TRBV6-1|18
CASRKGFSGGLSYNEQFF
>TRBV2|13
CASTRQGTGELFF
>TRBV5-1|15
CASSQASGALNEQFF
>TRBV12-3/TRBV12-4|11
CASSLGDEQFF
>TRBV7-8|14
CASSSQRAPDTQYF
>TRBV15|13
CATSREDRVTAFF
>TRBV7-8|15
CASSLPDNGNQPQHF
>TRBV7-9|14
CASSLGGLIHEQFF
>TRBV7-3|11
CASSPGARYTF
>TRBV12-3/TRBV12-4|13
CASRGWGEAEAFF
>TRBV12-5|14
CASGPGRDTDTQYF
>TRBV24-1|13
CATSDWDSGGYTF
>TRBV30|13
CAWTSGGLNIQYF
>TRBV4-3|15
CASSQDWSAPYEQYF
>TRBV6-6|15
CATLGPTLRSYEQYF
>TRBV12-3/TRBV12-4|14
CASSPGRINSPLHF
>TRBV9|15
CASSALSGSYYGYTF
>TRBV7-9|16
CASSPLSGVSPYGYTF
>TRBV24-1|12
CATLGDTGGYTF
>TRBV20-1|10
CSASIDTQYF
>TRBV11-2|14
CASSLRGTQETQYF
>TRBV6-2/TRBV6-3|13
CASSYIQGYEQYF
>TRBV30|11
CAWSQGEGYTF
>TRBV19|15
CASSIKSGERDEQYF